The 11 T cell receptor beta chains given below trace back to one sample, sequenced in a study of cytomegalovirus exposure and HLA in healthy donors. PCR primers comprised 60 Vbeta and 13 Jbeta primers. Only in-frame clones appear in the TCRdb table, and some are missing; sequencing was by immunoSEQ multiplex PCR. The repertoire holds around 90,000 clones, approximately 81% seen once, with approximately 3.3% in the top ten. The sample taken for sequencing was PBMCs. The receptors derive from a male donor in good health and CMV-seropositive.

The chain has TRBV6-1 and TRBJ1-2; 9 bases are shared with TRBD1. The CDR3 contains 15 residues. Per the germline V gene, CDR1 is MNHNS and CDR2 is SASEGT. After removal of 7 bases from V and 5 bases from J, the junction contained 11 bases not matched to a gene. In nucleotides, the CDR3 is TGTGCCAGCACCCTAAACAGGGGGCAATCTTATGGCTACACCTTC. Translation gives CASTLNRGQSYGYTF.

This chain joins TRBV12-1 and TRBJ1-6; the DNA was not compared with TRBD1, the D call given in the table. TRBV12-1 is recorded as a pseudogene. This CDR3 has 15 residues. The CDR3: CASSPGQGSNSPLHF. The CDR3 nucleotides read TGTGCCAGCAGCCCGGGACAGGGTAGCAATTCACCCCTCCACTTT.

The chain is built from TRBV2 and TRBJ2-7; 9 bases are a match to TRBD2. CDR1 and CDR2 (germline): SNHLY, FYNNEI. The CDR3 is made up of 15 amino acids. V gave up 6 bases and J gave up 3 bases; unmatched junction bases: 9. The CDR3 region is CASRASGREGYEQYF. As DNA, the CDR3 is TGTGCCAGCAGGGCCTCAGGGCGGGAGGGCTACGAGCAGTACTTC.

V usage is TRBV7-6 and J usage is TRBJ1-1, with TRBD1 matching 11 bases. Germline assignment: CDR1 SGHVS and CDR2 FNYEAQ. V trimming: 4 bases; J trimming: 11 bases; junction bases outside the gene matches: 6. The CDR3 consists of 13 residues. This CDR3 is CASSSLRDRGAFF. CDR3 coding DNA: TGTGCCAGCAGCTCCCTCCGGGACAGGGGGGCTTTCTTT. Full variable domain (outside the CDR3, taken from reference TRBV7-6 and TRBJ1-1): GAGVSQSPRYKVTKRGQDVALRCDPISGHVSLYWYRQALGQGPEFLTYFNYEAQQDKSGLPNDRFSAERPEGSISTLTIQRTEQRDSAMYRCASSSLRDRGAFFGQGTRLTVV.

The chain recombines TRBV28 with TRBJ2-7, with D maybe TRBD1 (5 bases). CDR3 length: 14 amino acids. Deletions cut 3 bases from V and 6 bases from J, with 15 bases between. The V gene's germline CDR1 is MDHEN and CDR2 SYDVKM. The CDR3 nucleotides read TGTGCCAGCAGTTTGAGGCAGGGTCGGGCCGAGCAGTACTTC. It yields the protein CASSLRQGRAEQYF.

The chain employs TRBV25-1 and TRBJ2-5; unclear D gene. The CDR3 runs to 12 residues. V lost 1 base and J lost 5, with 5 bases in between. Germline assignment: CDR1 MGHDK and CDR2 SYGVNS. Here the CDR3 DNA reads TGTGCCAGCAGTGAATTGAGTGAGACCCAGTACTTC. As protein: CASSELSETQYF.

Only one count was recorded for this clone. The V gene is TRBV7-6, the J gene TRBJ2-5; 7 bases are a match to TRBD1. The end of the DNA fits TRBJ2-7 better, so the J call may be wrong. CDR1 SGHVS and CDR2 FNYEAQ come from the germline V gene. The CDR3 is made up of 16 amino acids. CDR3 DNA sequence: TGTGCCAGCAGCTTCTCCGACAGGGCCGGGTCCTACGAGCAGTACTTC. This encodes CASSFSDRAGSYEQYF.

This chain connects TRBV5-1 to TRBJ2-5; 10 bases fit TRBD1. The J call may not be correct, given that the DNA end is closer to TRBJ2-7. This CDR3 region has 15 residues. Germline assignment: CDR1 SGHRS and CDR2 YFSETQ. CDR3 in amino acids: CASSSDRGRHYEQYF. The CDR3 region has the DNA TGCGCCAGCAGCTCCGACAGGGGGCGGCACTACGAGCAGTACTTC.

This clone was seen a single time. The genes are TRBV19 and TRBJ1-5; TRBD1 is a possible D gene (5 bases). The V gene's germline CDR1 is LNHDA and CDR2 SQIVND (reference sequence). This CDR3 is built from 14 residues. V shed 4 bases and J shed 7 bases, with 14 bases lying between them. Here the CDR3 reads CASSRKPPGQPQHF. Here the CDR3 DNA reads TGTGCCAGTAGTAGGAAGCCCCCAGGGCAGCCCCAGCATTTT.

This clone came up a few times. CDR3 sequence reads: CASSHRQGDEKLFF. As DNA, the CDR3 is TGCGCCAGCAGCCACCGACAGGGCGATGAAAAACTGTTTTTT. This chain connects TRBV4-1 to TRBJ1-4; 7 nucleotides line up with TRBD1. Per germline, CDR1 MGHRA and CDR2 YSYEKL. Trimming at V came to 3 bases and at J to 6 bases, leaving 4 bases not matched to a gene. This CDR3 contains 14 residues.

J is TRBJ2-5 and V is TRBV18; no clear D gene. V shed 6 bases and J shed 1 base, with 6 bases lying between them. The CDR3 runs to 12 residues. Per germline, CDR1 KGHSH and CDR2 LQKENI. CDR3 residues: CASSQLQETQYF. The CDR3 DNA sequence: TGTGCCAGCTCTCAACTCCAAGAGACCCAGTACTTC.